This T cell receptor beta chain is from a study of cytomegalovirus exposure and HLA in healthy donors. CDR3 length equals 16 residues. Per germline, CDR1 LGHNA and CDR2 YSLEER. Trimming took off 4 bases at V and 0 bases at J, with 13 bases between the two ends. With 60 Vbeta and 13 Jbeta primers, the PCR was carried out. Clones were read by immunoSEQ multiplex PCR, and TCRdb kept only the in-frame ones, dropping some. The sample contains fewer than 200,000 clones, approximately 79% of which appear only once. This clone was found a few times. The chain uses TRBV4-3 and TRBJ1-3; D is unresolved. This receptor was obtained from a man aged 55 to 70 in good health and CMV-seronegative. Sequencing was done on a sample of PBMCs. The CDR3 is CASSLLAAISGNTIYF. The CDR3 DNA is TGCGCCAGCAGCCTTCTGGCAGCGATCTCTGGAAACACCATATATTTT.